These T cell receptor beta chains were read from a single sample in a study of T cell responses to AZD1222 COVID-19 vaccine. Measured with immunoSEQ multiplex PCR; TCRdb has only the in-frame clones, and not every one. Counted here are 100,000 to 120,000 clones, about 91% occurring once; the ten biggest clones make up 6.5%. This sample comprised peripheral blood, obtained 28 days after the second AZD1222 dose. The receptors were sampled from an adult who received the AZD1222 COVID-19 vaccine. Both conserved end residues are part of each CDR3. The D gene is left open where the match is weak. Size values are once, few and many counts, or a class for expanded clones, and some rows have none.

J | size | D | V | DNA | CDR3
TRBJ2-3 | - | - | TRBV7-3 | TGTGCCAGCAGCAACGACCTAGCCTCGGCGCAGTATTTT | CASSNDLASAQYF
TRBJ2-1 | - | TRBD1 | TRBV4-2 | TGTGCCAGCAGCCAAGAGAGGACAGGCGCCTACAATGAGCAGTTCTTC | CASSQERTGAYNEQFF
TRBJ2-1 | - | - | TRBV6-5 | TGTGCCAGCAGTTACTCGATCGCCGGTCTCAATGAGCAGTTCTTC | CASSYSIAGLNEQFF
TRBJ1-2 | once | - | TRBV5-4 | TGTGCCAGCAGCTTGGTGGAGGTCTATGGCTACACCTTC | CASSLVEVYGYTF
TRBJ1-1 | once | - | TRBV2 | TGTGCCAGCAATTCAGGGGAGGGGCATTTCGGGAACACTGAAGCTTTCTTT | CASNSGEGHFGNTEAFF
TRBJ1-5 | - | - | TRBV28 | TGTGCCAGCTCGAAGGAAGATCAGCCCCAGCATTTT | CASSKEDQPQHF
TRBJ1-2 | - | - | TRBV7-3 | TGTGCCAGCAGCTTAAATCCGGACGGCACGTGGACCTTC | CASSLNPDGTWTF
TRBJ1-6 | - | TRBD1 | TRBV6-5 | TGTGCCAGCAGTCCGAGGGGGCAGTATAATTCACCCCTCCACTTT | CASSPRGQYNSPLHF
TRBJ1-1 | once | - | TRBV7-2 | TGTGCCAGCAGCTTAGCTTGGCAGGCTGAAGCTTTCTTT | CASSLAWQAEAFF
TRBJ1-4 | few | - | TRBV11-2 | TGTGCCAGCAGCTTAGGTCTTCAGGGAAGTGCTAATGAAAAACTGTTTTTT | CASSLGLQGSANEKLFF
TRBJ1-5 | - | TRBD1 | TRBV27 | TGTGCCAGCAGTTTAGGGACAGGGACCAATCAGCCCCAGCATTTT | CASSLGTGTNQPQHF
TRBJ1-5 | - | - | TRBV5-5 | TGTGCCAGCAGCTTGTCAGGGAACAGCAATCAGCCCCAGCATTTT | CASSLSGNSNQPQHF
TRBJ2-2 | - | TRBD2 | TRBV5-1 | TGCGCCAGCAGCTCCGGGACTAGCACCGGGGAGCTGTTTTTT | CASSSGTSTGELFF
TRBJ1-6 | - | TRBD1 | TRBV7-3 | TGTGCCAGCAGCTCCCAGGGGGCCGGTAATTCACCCCTCCACTTT | CASSSQGAGNSPLHF
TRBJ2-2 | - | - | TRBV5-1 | TGCGCCAGCAGCTTGTTTCAGTCGAACACCGGGGAGCTGTTTTTT | CASSLFQSNTGELFF
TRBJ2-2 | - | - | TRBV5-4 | TGTGCCAGCAGCTTGAAGTTACAGAACACCGGGGAGCTGTTTTTT | CASSLKLQNTGELFF
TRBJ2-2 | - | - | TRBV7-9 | TGTGCCAGCAGCTCAGGCCTCGGGGGGAACACCGGGGAGCTGTTTTTT | CASSSGLGGNTGELFF
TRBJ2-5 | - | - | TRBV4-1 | TGCGCCAGCAGCTCGGCCTCCCAAGAGACCCAGTACTTC | CASSSASQETQYF
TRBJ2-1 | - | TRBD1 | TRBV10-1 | TGCGCCAGCAAGATCCCAGCACAAAGACAGGGAAAATACAATGAGCAGTTCTTC | CASKIPAQRQGKYNEQFF
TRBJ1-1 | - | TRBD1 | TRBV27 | TGTGCCAGCAGTTCCCAGGGGGCCTACACTGAAGCTTTCTTT | CASSSQGAYTEAFF